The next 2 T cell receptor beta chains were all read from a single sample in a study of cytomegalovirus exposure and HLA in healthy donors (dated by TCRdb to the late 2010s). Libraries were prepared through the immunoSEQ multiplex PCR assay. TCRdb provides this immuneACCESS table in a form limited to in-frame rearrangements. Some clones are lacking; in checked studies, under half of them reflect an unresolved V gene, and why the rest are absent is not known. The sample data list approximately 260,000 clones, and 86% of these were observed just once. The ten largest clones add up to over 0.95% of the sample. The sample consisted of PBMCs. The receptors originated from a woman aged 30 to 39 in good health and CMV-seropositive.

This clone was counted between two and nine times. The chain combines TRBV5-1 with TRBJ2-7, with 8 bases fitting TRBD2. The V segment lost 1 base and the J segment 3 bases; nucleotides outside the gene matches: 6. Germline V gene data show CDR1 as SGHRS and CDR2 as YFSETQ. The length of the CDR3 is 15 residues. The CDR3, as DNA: TGCGCCAGCAGCTTGCAGCGGACTAGCCGCTACGAGCAGTACTTC. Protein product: CASSLQRTSRYEQYF. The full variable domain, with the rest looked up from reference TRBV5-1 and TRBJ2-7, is KAGVTQTPRYLIKTRGQQVTLSCSPISGHRSVSWYQQTPGQGLQFLFEYFSETQRNKGNFPGRFSGRQFSNSRSEMNVSTLELGDSALYLCASSLQRTSRYEQYFGPGTRLTVT.

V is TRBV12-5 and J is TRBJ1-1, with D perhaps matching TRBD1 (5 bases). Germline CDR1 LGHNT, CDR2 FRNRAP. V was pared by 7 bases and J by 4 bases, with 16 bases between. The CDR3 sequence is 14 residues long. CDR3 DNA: TGTGCTAGTGCCCCTGGGGGGGTGAGCACTGAAGCTTTCTTT. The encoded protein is CASAPGGVSTEAFF. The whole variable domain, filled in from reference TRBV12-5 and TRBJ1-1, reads DARVTQTPRHKVTEMGQEVTMRCQPILGHNTVFWYRQTMMQGLELLAYFRNRAPLDDSGMPKDRFSAEMPDATLATLKIQPSEPRDSAVYFCASAPGGVSTEAFFGQGTRLTVV.